This T cell receptor (beta chain) was sequenced during a study of blood T cells in healthy people across ages (dated by TCRdb to 2014 to 2015). Background on the whole study: In model experiments, template switching captured about one uniquely barcoded TCR beta cDNA molecule for every two T cells. To avoid experimental bias, donors of different ages were distributed randomly across sequencing lanes. Using the same blood draw, the study looked at two additional independent replicas of 1 million unique cDNA reads for two donors, one aged 18 to 30 and the other aged 80 or older. Donors were grouped into four age groups: young (average approximately 15 years), middle-aged (roughly 37), aged (about 59) and long-lived (approximately 81). To track age-related changes in TCR beta repertoire diversity, the study relied on deep sequencing normalized with unique cDNA molecular identifiers. Beyond this particular receptor, the publication reports: Compared with the aged group, more naive CD4+ T cells, fewer expanded clones and increased TCR diversity were shown by the long-lived group, suggesting age selection. Estimates of total diversity based on one million sequenced T cells were regarded as lower bounds and as underestimates. Observed TCR beta diversity per million T cells fell roughly linearly with age, and a significant reduction was already apparent by age roughly 40. Conclusive comparison of naive and antigen-experienced compartments was prevented by the profiling of bulk unsorted PBMCs. The CMV infection status of donors was not known, potentially confounding age-related changes in expanded clonotypes. Observed TCR beta diversity correlated strongly with the percentage of naive T cells measured by flow cytometry.

Regarding this clonotype: The target of this receptor is not known. No quality values exist for individual bases; no much larger clone is one base distant.

The method behind the library was 5' RACE. Sequencing took place on an Illumina HiSeq 2500. The second PCR ran for about 7 to 11 cycles and used a J-beta primer mix along with a sample-barcoded 5' primer. Each TCR beta cDNA molecule received a unique molecular identifier from a template-switch 5' adaptor carrying 12 random nucleotides. Each sample yielded at least 3 million CDR3-containing paired-end reads. First-strand cDNA synthesis was performed from all RNA using the Mint cDNA synthesis kit, with priming by a TRBC-specific oligonucleotide. All cDNA was treated with uracil-DNA glycosylase and then went through a first 18-cycle PCR with the universal primers M1SS and BC2_uni_R. The study's own analysis went as follows. Normalization of each sample was performed by random selection of 1 million high-quality reads, each carrying a distinct molecular identifier. Reads sharing molecular identifiers were discarded rather than binned into consensus sequences. MiTCR, run with a Q25 quality threshold and the strictest error-elimination algorithm, handled CDR3 identification, clonotype clustering and error correction. A nonparametric unseen species model with Euler transformation was used to estimate a lower bound on total TCR beta diversity. TCRdb itself trimmed the public reads at Q25 with fastp, ran MiXCR and retained productive beta chains. Duplicate CDR3 protein sequences are folded into a single record with the most common DNA and genes. The V and J calls were not made by the authors but by TCRdb's processing. This sample holds 650,000 to 900,000 distinct CDR3 sequences; around two thirds were observed only once. Around a quarter of the sample is in the top ten clones.

The CDR3 starts with the cysteine, ends with the phenylalanine, and has 17 residues. CDR3 DNA is the only sequence kept; it has 51 bases, read in frame from the first base. The V end loses 6 bases and the J end loses 0 bases, and a stretch of 23 bases separates them. As encoded in the germline V gene (reference sequence), CDR1 is DFQATT while CDR2 is SNEGSKA. Systemically healthy Caucasian individuals from Russia, over 30 in total and aged roughly 6 to 100 years, were included as donors. Around 10 milliliters of peripheral blood were collected from each donor into EDTA-treated Vacutainer tubes. Ficoll-Paque density-gradient centrifugation was used to isolate PBMCs, with at least 6.5 million per sample. Trizol reagent was used to extract total RNA from the PBMCs, yielding at least 6 micrograms per sample. For every donor, an aliquot of PBMCs went through flow cytometry to measure the percentages of naive CD45RAhigh/CD27high T cells.

Sequencing was performed on blood. This clonotype originated in a young man in good health. The rearranged chain carries TRBV20-1 and TRBJ1-2; TRBD1 is a possible D gene, resting on 6 matching bases. Here is the DNA: TGCAGTGCCGGGGGACTAGGGACAATAAGCCCTAACTATGGCTACACCTTC. It translates to CSAGGLGTISPNYGYTF.